Detailed here is one TCR beta chain. These data are taken from a study of T cell changes during pregnancy in multiple sclerosis. Using immunoSEQ multiplex PCR, the repertoire was profiled, and TCRdb retains in-frame clones only, with some absent. The sample has over 60,000 clones, roughly nine tenths seen once. This CDR3 is 14 amino acids long. The sequence derives from a female donor with multiple sclerosis, enrolled in a pregnancy study. The J gene is TRBJ1-1, the V gene TRBV21-1; the table's TRBD1 call for D was not verified on the DNA. TRBV21-1 is annotated as a pseudogene. The material was peripheral blood, obtained in the first trimester of pregnancy. This CDR3 is CASSLKAGNTEAFF. The CDR3 DNA follows: TGTGCCAGCAGTCTCAAGGCAGGGAACACTGAAGCTTTCTTT.